Below are 4 T cell receptor beta chains sequenced from a single sample in a study of T cell repertoires in cytomegalovirus infection. TCRdb itself ran the reads through MiXCR, one entry per CDR3 protein. The data hold about 160,000 distinct CDR3 sequences, with roughly a sixth observed a single time. Sequencing was done on a sample of CD8+ T cells from PBMCs. Receptors were obtained from a human donor in good health (CMV status not recorded). Some clones in this sample may be carry-over from other donors' samples.

The rearrangement joins TRBV2 to TRBJ2-7, with 7 positions matching TRBD1. Germline V gives CDR1 SNHLY, CDR2 FYNNEI. The CDR3 covers 14 residues. V lost 3 bases, J lost 3 bases, and 5 bases stayed unmatched. The CDR3 coding sequence is TGTGCCAGCAGTGATTTCGGGACAGTCTACGAGCAGTACTTC. Translated: CASSDFGTVYEQYF.

The chain uses TRBV12-5 and TRBJ1-5; 12 nucleotides agree with TRBD1. The CDR3 is made up of 20 amino acids. The V and J ends lost 3 bases and 2 bases, in that order; junction bases with no gene match: 14. Germline values: CDR1 LGHNT, CDR2 FRNRAP. The CDR3 sequence: CASGFWTGTGGGHGNQPQHF. The CDR3 DNA follows: TGTGCTAGTGGTTTCTGGACCGGGACAGGGGGCGGGCATGGCAATCAGCCCCAGCATTTT.

This sequence joins TRBV7-3 and TRBJ2-2; TRBD1 might be the D (5 bases). The CDR3 runs 16 residues. V was clipped by 4 bases and J by 2 bases, with 14 bases between them. Germline assignment: CDR1 SGHTA and CDR2 FQGTGA. The CDR3, as DNA: TGTGCCAGCAGCTCCCCCCCACAGGATAACACCGGGGAGCTGTTTTTT. Amino acids: CASSSPPQDNTGELFF.

This clonotype has only a few counts. The V gene is TRBV11-2, the J gene TRBJ2-7; D unclear. The germline V gene has CDR1 SGHAT and CDR2 FQNNGV. CDR3 size: 15 residues. Trimming took 3 bases from V and 5 from J, leaving 17 bases between them. CDR3 protein: CASSFTRAKIDEQYF. Written as DNA, the CDR3 is TGTGCCAGCAGCTTCACCCGGGCAAAAATAGACGAGCAGTACTTC.